Below, 14 T cell receptor beta chains from the same sample are listed, as sequenced in a study of cytomegalovirus exposure and HLA in healthy donors. PCR was performed using 60 Vbeta and 13 Jbeta primers. The data were produced by immunoSEQ multiplex PCR, yet TCRdb's version contains in-frame clones alone and is incomplete. The sample includes roughly 72,000 clones, roughly 81% of them seen just once. Sequencing was done on a sample of PBMCs. These receptors were obtained from a human donor in good health.

The CDR3 is CASSLSTGAAYEQYF. Written as DNA, the CDR3 is TGTGCCAGCAGTTTATCGACAGGGGCCGCCTACGAGCAGTACTTC. V is TRBV27 and J is TRBJ2-7; 8 bases are a match to TRBD1. CDR1 and CDR2 (germline): MNHEY, SMNVEV (reference sequence). Unmatched junction bases numbered 3, after V lost 0 bases and J lost 2 bases. The CDR3 length is 15 residues.

The chain combines TRBV9 with TRBJ2-5; maybe TRBD1 (6 bases). The germline V gene has CDR1 SGDLS and CDR2 YYNGEE. The CDR3 consists of 15 residues. V lost 4 bases and J 0 bases, leaving 13 bases between the germline ends. In DNA, the CDR3 is TGTGCCAGCAGCCCCGATTACAGGGACCAAGAGACCCAGTACTTC. It yields the protein CASSPDYRDQETQYF.

This sequence joins TRBV20-1 and TRBJ2-1; no reliable D call. The CDR3 is 11 residues long. Germline CDR1 and CDR2: DFQATT and SNEGSKA (reference sequence). Trimming removed 7 bases at V and 0 bases at J, with 4 bases between. The DNA of the CDR3 is TGCAGTGGAGTCTCCTACAATGAGCAGTTCTTC. Amino acid sequence: CSGVSYNEQFF.

This chain connects TRBV7-2 to TRBJ2-7, with D possibly being TRBD2 (5 bases). This CDR3 has 12 residues. CDR1 SGHTA and CDR2 FQGNSA come from the germline V gene. Trimming removed 6 bases from V and 6 bases from J, with 12 bases in between. CDR3 in amino acids: CASRKTTGEQYF. The CDR3 region has the DNA TGTGCCAGCAGAAAGACTACTGGCGAGCAGTACTTC.

This sequence joins TRBV18 and TRBJ1-2; D is ambiguous. V was clipped by 3 bases and J by 2 bases, with 10 bases between them. In germline, CDR1 is KGHSH, CDR2 LQKENI. The CDR3 runs 14 residues. CDR3 sequence: CASSPGSGNYGYTF. The CDR3 DNA follows: TGTGCCAGCTCACCGGGAAGCGGCAACTATGGCTACACCTTC.

The chain combines TRBV11-2 with TRBJ2-7; the D gene is possibly TRBD2 (5 bases). The germline V gene has CDR1 SGHAT and CDR2 FQNNGV. V was shortened by 1 base and J by 2 bases, with 9 bases between the two germline ends. The CDR3 length is 14 residues. The CDR3 DNA follows: TGTGCCAGCAGCTTAGGTCCGGGAACCTACGAGCAGTACTTC. It encodes CASSLGPGTYEQYF.

This clone was counted between two and nine times. The chain carries TRBV9 and TRBJ2-1; tentatively, D is TRBD1 (6 bases). Trimming removed 3 bases from V and 1 base from J, with 11 bases in between. There are 15 residues in the CDR3. The V gene's germline CDR1 is SGDLS and CDR2 YYNGEE. CDR3 protein: CASSAQGESYNEQFF. The DNA for the CDR3 is TGTGCCAGCAGCGCACAGGGTGAATCCTACAATGAGCAGTTCTTC.

The chain carries TRBV28 and TRBJ1-2, with TRBD1 identical over 9 bases. Germline assignment: CDR1 MDHEN and CDR2 SYDVKM. There are 14 residues in the CDR3. V shed 4 bases and J 8 bases; nucleotides not matched to a gene: 8. The CDR3 reads CASSYTSDRGGYTF. CDR3 sequence (DNA): TGTGCCAGCAGTTATACATCGGACAGGGGAGGCTACACCTTC.

The chain couples TRBV6-1 to TRBJ2-7; 9 nucleotides line up with TRBD1. Germline V lookup: CDR1 MNHNS, CDR2 SASEGT. V lost 8 bases and J lost 4; bases outside the gene matches: 9. CDR3 size: 14 residues. The CDR3 loop is CASQPGQGLYEQYF. CDR3 nucleotides: TGTGCCAGCCAGCCGGGACAGGGTCTATACGAGCAGTACTTC.

The genes are TRBV9 and TRBJ2-7; 8 nucleotides align to TRBD1. Germline V gene sequence: CDR1 SGDLS, CDR2 YYNGEE. J gave up 6 bases and V 2 bases, and 7 bases lay outside the gene matches. The CDR3 contains 14 residues. The CDR3 bases are TGTGCCAGCAGCGTGGGGGACAGGCGGTCCGAGCAGTACTTC. Translation gives CASSVGDRRSEQYF.

This clone was detected only a few times. CDR3 region: CALARMNTEAFF. CDR3 sequence (DNA): TGTGCCCTAGCCAGGATGAACACTGAAGCTTTCTTT. The V gene is TRBV28, the J gene TRBJ1-1; D gene unclear. Germline CDR1 reads MDHEN; CDR2 reads SYDVKM. V lost 11 bases, J lost 0 bases, and 10 bases lay in between. The CDR3 runs 12 residues.

This clone has a handful of counts. J is TRBJ2-1 and V is TRBV4-1, with a weak D call TRBD2 (6 bases). Germline CDR1 MGHRA, CDR2 YSYEKL. V lost 2 bases to trimming and J lost 0 bases, with 14 bases between them. CDR3 length: 17 residues. The CDR3 DNA is TGCGCCAGCAGCCAATCAATAACCGGGGGCTCCTACAATGAGCAGTTCTTC. It codes for CASSQSITGGSYNEQFF.

The V gene is TRBV30, the J gene TRBJ1-1, with D possibly TRBD1 on 5 matching bases. Trimming took off 3 bases at V and 2 bases at J, with 13 bases between the two ends. This CDR3 is built from 14 residues. Germline CDR1 and CDR2: GTSNPN and SVGIG (reference sequence). This CDR3 reads CAWRGKGLNTEAFF. CDR3 DNA sequence: TGTGCCTGGAGGGGTAAGGGACTCAACACTGAAGCTTTCTTT.

V is TRBV10-3 and J is TRBJ1-1, with 11 nucleotides matching TRBD1. The V and J ends lost 6 bases and 8 bases, in that order; junction bases with no gene match: 5. The CDR3 is made up of 13 amino acids. The V gene's germline CDR1 is ENHRY and CDR2 SYGVKD. CDR3 nucleotide sequence: TGTGCCATCAGCGACGGGACAGGGGGAGAAGCTTTCTTT. This sequence encodes CAISDGTGGEAFF.